The rows below give T cell receptor beta chains drawn from one sample of a study of blood T cell repertoires in COVID-19. The data were produced by immunoSEQ multiplex PCR, yet TCRdb's version contains in-frame clones alone and is incomplete. The repertoire holds more than 200,000 clones, with 70% to 90% as singletons. The source material was peripheral blood. Receptors originate from a woman aged 55-70 years with COVID-19, enrolled during active disease. CDR3s include the opening cysteine and the closing phenylalanine or tryptophan. The D gene is left open where the match is weak. Clone size is given for some rows only: seen once, a few or many times, or a class if the clone is expanded.

TRBJ1-4	NA	NA	TRBV6-5	CASSYSRAGLGEKLFF	TGTGCCAGCAGTTACTCGAGGGCAGGATTGGGTGAAAAACTGTTTTTT
TRBJ2-3	NA	NA	TRBV15	CATSAGRVRLSTDTQYF	TGTGCCACCAGCGCGGGCCGGGTGCGCCTAAGCACAGATACGCAGTATTTT
TRBJ1-1	NA	NA	TRBV20-1	CSARERTEAFF	TGCAGTGCTAGAGAGCGCACTGAAGCTTTCTTT
TRBJ2-7	few	TRBD1	TRBV30	CAWGRDRGYEQYF	TGTGCCTGGGGCCGGGACAGGGGCTACGAGCAGTACTTC
TRBJ2-3	NA	NA	TRBV12-3/TRBV12-4	CASRAGGTDTQYF	TGTGCCAGCAGGGCGGGTGGCACAGATACGCAGTATTTT
TRBJ1-2	NA	NA	TRBV2	CASRLSGYTF	TGTGCCAGCCGCCTGAGTGGCTACACCTTC
TRBJ1-5	few	NA	TRBV7-9	CASSPNQPQHF	TGTGCCAGCAGCCCGAATCAGCCCCAGCATTTT
TRBJ1-2	NA	TRBD1	TRBV27	CASSLQSGQGYGYTF	TGTGCCAGCAGTTTACAATCGGGACAGGGATATGGCTACACCTTC
TRBJ2-1	medium-sized	NA	TRBV21-1	CASSTGLAGVGEQFF	TGTGCCAGCAGCACCGGACTAGCGGGAGTGGGTGAGCAGTTCTTC
TRBJ1-3	once	TRBD1	TRBV7-3	CASSSGTGSSGNTIYF	TGTGCCAGCAGCTCCGGGACAGGGAGCTCTGGAAACACCATATATTTT
TRBJ1-1	once	NA	TRBV6-5	CASSYLTEAFF	TGTGCCAGCAGTTACCTAACTGAAGCTTTCTTT
TRBJ1-2	NA	TRBD1	TRBV11-2	CASSLESRGTGGYTF	TGTGCCAGCAGCTTAGAGTCCAGGGGGACAGGAGGCTACACCTTC
TRBJ1-2	NA	NA	TRBV29-1	CSVEVRQKRGPYGYTF	TGCAGCGTTGAAGTCCGCCAGAAAAGGGGTCCCTATGGCTACACCTTC
TRBJ1-2	few	TRBD1	TRBV6-4	CASSPGQELGYTF	TGTGCCAGCAGTCCGGGACAGGAGTTGGGCTACACCTTC
TRBJ2-1	once	TRBD2	TRBV5-4	CASSLLAASSYNEQFF	TGTGCCAGCAGCTTGCTAGCGGCGAGCTCCTACAATGAGCAGTTCTTC
TRBJ2-5	NA	NA	TRBV30	CAWGGAAHSRETQYF	TGTGCCTGGGGGGGGGCAGCCCACTCGCGAGAGACCCAGTACTTC
TRBJ2-7	once	NA	TRBV30	CAWSLGTYEQYF	TGTGCCTGGAGCCTAGGAACGTACGAGCAGTACTTC
TRBJ1-2	NA	NA	TRBV6-5	CASRRGERARGGYTF	TGTGCCAGCAGAAGGGGCGAACGGGCAAGGGGTGGCTACACCTTC